This T cell receptor (beta chain) was observed in a study of T cells after yellow fever vaccination. Study details: Some fractions had low cell numbers, and these were prepared with SMART-Seq v4 Ultra Low Input.

The CDR3 length is 16 residues. Germline trimming cut 2 bases from V and 7 bases from J; bases unmatched to any gene: 8. Germline V gene lookup returns CDR1 MNHEY and CDR2 SVGAGI. The TCR cDNA carried a universal primer site and UMIs from 5'RACE template switching. TCRdb processed the 5' RACE reads anew with MiXCR; each CDR3 protein has one entry. The profile shows a few hundred thousand distinct CDR3 sequences, over 3.5% of them singletons. General study results and limits: A limited proportion of clonotypes was detected within both the CD4 and CD8 compartments. Subsequent to the booster, the majority of primary-vaccination clones reappeared (around 96% CD4, 88% CD8).

In regard to this clonotype: Its matching antigen is unknown.

The source is a man between 18 and 29 years old who received the YFV17D yellow fever vaccine. Here the sequenced sample was PBMCs, taken 5 days after the yellow fever booster vaccination. The chain recombines TRBV6-5 with TRBJ2-5; the match to TRBD2 covers 12 bases. Here the CDR3 reads CASSYGSSGGAGTQYF. The CDR3 DNA is TGTGCCAGCAGTTACGGGTCTAGCGGGGGGGCAGGGACCCAGTACTTC.